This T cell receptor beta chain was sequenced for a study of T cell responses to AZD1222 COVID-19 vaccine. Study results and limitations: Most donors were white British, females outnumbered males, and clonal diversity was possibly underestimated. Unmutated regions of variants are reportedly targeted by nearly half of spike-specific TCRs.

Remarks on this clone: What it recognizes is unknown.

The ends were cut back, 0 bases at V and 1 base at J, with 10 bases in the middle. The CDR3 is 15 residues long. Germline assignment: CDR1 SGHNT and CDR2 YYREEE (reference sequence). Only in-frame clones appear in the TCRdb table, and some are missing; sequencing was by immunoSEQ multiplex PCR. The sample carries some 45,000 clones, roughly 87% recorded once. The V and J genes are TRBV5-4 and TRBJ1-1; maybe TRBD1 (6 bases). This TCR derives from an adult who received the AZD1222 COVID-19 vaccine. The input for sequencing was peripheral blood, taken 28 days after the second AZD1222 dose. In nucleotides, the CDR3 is TGTGCCAGCAGCTTGGTAGGGACAACGAACACTGAAGCTTTCTTT. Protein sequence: CASSLVGTTNTEAFF.